This TCR beta chain was identified in a study of blood T cell dynamics during melanoma immunotherapy. Overall study results and limits: Among sorted CD8+ subsets, immune-effector cells had the highest clonality and cell-free DNA similarity.

The CDR3 is 11 amino acids. Germline V gene lookup returns CDR1 SGHNT and CDR2 YYREEE (reference sequence). V lost 2 bases and J lost 10, with 7 bases in between. The time point here: week 3, after first cycle of checkpoint inhibitor. Sampling occurred pretreatment (T0) and at week 3 (W3), after cycle one of checkpoint blockade. About this clone itself: Its antigen is still unknown.

The table came from immunoSEQ multiplex PCR; TCRdb's copy has only in-frame clones and leaves some out. Among around 12,000 clones listed, around 91% were seen once. Sequencing used effector memory CD8+ T cells from blood, obtained from a patient treated with checkpoint blockade. The sequence came from a human donor with melanoma. The chain joins TRBV5-4 to TRBJ2-1; D gene unclear. The CDR3 region has the DNA TGTGCCAGCAGCTTTTCCAGCGAGCAGTTCTTC. Translation gives CASSFSSEQFF.